The clone carrying this T cell receptor (beta chain) showed up many times. A single record per CDR3 protein comes from TCRdb applying MiXCR to the 5' RACE reads. The sample includes about 130,000 distinct CDR3 sequences, 6% to 8.5% of them seen just once. This specimen belongs to a study of CD8 T cells in ankylosing spondylitis. This CDR3 contains 13 residues. Trimming left V 4 bases short and J 6 bases short, with 12 bases between. From germline, CDR1 is SGHTA and CDR2 FQGTGA. Specimen: blood, either unsorted or a sorted T cell fraction (not recorded which). The sequence was obtained from a male donor with ankylosing spondylitis or in good health (not recorded which). V gene TRBV7-3 combines with J gene TRBJ2-5; D could derive from TRBD1 or TRBD2 (5 bases each). The CDR3 coding sequence is TGTGCCAGCAGCTCCGGGGCACTCCAGACCCAGTACTTC. Amino acid sequence: CASSSGALQTQYF.